This T cell receptor beta chain emerged from a study of patients and donors after allogeneic stem cell transplantation. On this clonotype itself: This could be a read error, since a much larger clone is one nucleotide away.

TCRdb recomputed calls from the RT-PCR reads with MiXCR, one row per CDR3 protein. The sample has about 110,000 distinct CDR3 sequences; roughly 35% are singletons. This CDR3 spans 12 amino acids. Trimming shortened V by 8 bases and J by 6 bases, and 13 bases separated the two germline ends. Sequencing was done on a sample of blood, either unsorted or a sorted T cell fraction (not recorded which). The clonotype comes from a human donor who was either an allogeneic HSCT recipient or a stem cell or donor lymphocyte infusion donor (not recorded which). It is not recorded whose cells these are; they may come from a transplant donor. This rearrangement joins TRBV12-3 or TRBV12-4 to TRBJ1-1, with TRBD1 as a possible D gene (6 bases). CDR3 sequence (DNA): TGTGCCAGCCGAGGGGGGTACGCTGAAGCTTTCTTT. Translating gives CASRGGYAEAFF.